This entry features one T cell receptor (beta chain) sequence. Its specific antigen is unknown. No much larger clonotype is one base removed from it; base qualities were not supplied. Library prep was done by the immunoSEQ multiplex PCR assay. Not all clones reach the TCRdb copy of this immuneACCESS table, which keeps in-frame sequences only. Checked studies attribute under half of the gap to unresolved V genes and leave the rest unexplained. The table for this sample lists about 48,000 clones; roughly four fifths of them were counted only once. The ten largest make up 3% to 4% of the sample. This entry comes from a study of radiotherapy plus CTLA-4 blockade in lung cancer (dated by TCRdb to between 2017 and 2018). In the study overall: Objective responses occurred in around 19% of enrolled patients, and about 33% achieved disease control. The full study reports these points: The strongest predictors of response were reported to be early dynamic shifts in blood T cell clones along with a rise in serum interferon-beta following radiation. After treatment with radiotherapy and ipilimumab, TCR clones that originated in tumors expanded in peripheral blood.

In this study, focal radiation therapy paired with CTLA-4 blockade (ipilimumab) was tested in patients who had chemo-refractory metastatic non-small-cell lung cancer. The germline V gene specifies SGHRS as CDR1 and YFSETQ as CDR2. V sheds 3 bases and J sheds 5 bases, leaving 3 bases between their ends. Spanning cysteine to phenylalanine, the CDR3 consists of 11 amino acids. Only the CDR3 DNA is retained, 33 bases long and in frame from the first base. This sequence originates from a human donor with non-small cell lung cancer who had stable disease on radiotherapy plus ipilimumab. The receptor chain draws on TRBV5-1 and TRBJ2-1; no D gene is confidently identified. Specimen: peripheral blood, collected from a patient treated with radiotherapy plus ipilimumab. Here the CDR3 is given as CASSYNNEQFF. The nucleotides read TGCGCCAGCAGCTACAACAATGAGCAGTTCTTC.